This T cell receptor (beta chain) emerged from a study of blood T cell repertoires in COVID-19. Study information: Researchers got acute and convalescent COVID-19 samples from the United States, Italy and Spain. The analysed material was cDNA or gDNA that came from T cells, B-cell-depleted T cells, or PBMCs.

The CDR3 covers 13 residues. Germline V gene data show CDR1 as MGHRA and CDR2 as YSYEKL. Trimming took 1 base from V and 7 from J, leaving 10 bases between them. Per the original methods: Amplifying reference gene primers gave estimates of nucleated cell counts. Method: immunoSEQ multiplex PCR; TCRdb's copy keeps in-frame clones and lacks some. From that table come the V and J calls and clone size; the DNA was used to work out D and trimming. Altogether some 300,000 clones are present, around 88% being singletons, with the ten largest covering roughly 6.9%. V is TRBV4-1 and J is TRBJ1-1; unclear D gene. The material sequenced was peripheral blood. This clonotype was obtained from a woman aged 30 to 39 who had recovered from COVID-19. Written as DNA, the CDR3 is TGCGCCAGCAGCCAAGTTCTTGCGCGTGAAGCTTTCTTT. The encoded protein is CASSQVLAREAFF.